A selection of T cell receptor beta chains follows, all from one sample in a study of PD-1 blockade in classical Hodgkin lymphoma. Sequencing used immunoSEQ multiplex PCR; TCRdb keeps in-frame clones, though not all of them. There are over 80,000 clones in the sample; roughly 78% occur only once, and 9.4% lies in the top ten. The sequences come from peripheral blood mononuclear cells (PBMCs), collected before the fourth cycle of nivolumab. The origin of the receptors is a human donor with classical Hodgkin lymphoma. Each CDR3 is given with its conserved first and last residue. A D gene is named only where the DNA matches it firmly. A clone size is listed for some rows: how often the clone was seen (once, few, many), or a class if it is expanded.

d_gene	abundance	v_gene	j_gene	CDR3nt	CDR3aa
NA	NA	TRBV2	TRBJ2-7	TGTGCCAGCAGTGGGAGGGGGCCTGGGGAGCAGTACTTC	CASSGRGPGEQYF
TRBD1	few	TRBV4-2	TRBJ1-1	TGTGCCAGCAGCCAAGATTTAGGGGGCCCGAACACTGAAGCTTTCTTT	CASSQDLGGPNTEAFF
TRBD2	NA	TRBV7-8	TRBJ2-1	TGTGCCAGCAGCTTCGGACTAGTTGATTACGAGCAGTTCTTC	CASSFGLVDYEQFF
NA	NA	TRBV6-1	TRBJ1-2	TGTGCCAGCAGTGCCCTTCCCCGGGGGCTTAACTATGGCTACACCTTC	CASSALPRGLNYGYTF
TRBD1	once	TRBV4-1	TRBJ1-1	TGCGCCAGCAGCGAACAGGGGGAGAACACTGAAGCTTTCTTT	CASSEQGENTEAFF
NA	NA	TRBV7-8	TRBJ2-7	TGTGCCAGCAGCTCCTCGGGACGGGGTTTGGGAACCTACGAGCAGTACTTC	CASSSSGRGLGTYEQYF
TRBD1	NA	TRBV4-2	TRBJ2-1	TGTGCCAGCAGCCAAGGACCGGGACAGGGAATCAATGAGCAGTTCTTC	CASSQGPGQGINEQFF
TRBD1	NA	TRBV9	TRBJ2-7	TGTGCCAGCAGCAGGTCAGGGGGCTTAGACGAGCAGTACTTC	CASSRSGGLDEQYF
TRBD1	NA	TRBV9	TRBJ2-1	TGTGCCAGCGGGACAGGGGTCTATGAGCAGTTCTTC	CASGTGVYEQFF
TRBD1	NA	TRBV10-3	TRBJ2-2	TGTGCCATCAGAGGGACAGGGGTCGGGGGGGAGCTGTTTTTT	CAIRGTGVGGELFF
NA	NA	TRBV11-2	TRBJ2-7	TGTGCCAGCAGCTTAGTAGGCAGCCTGACCTACGAGCAGTACTTC	CASSLVGSLTYEQYF
TRBD1	NA	TRBV5-6	TRBJ2-2	TGTGCCAGCTGGACAGGGGATGCCGGGGAGCTGTTTTTT	CASWTGDAGELFF